The subject of this entry is one T cell receptor beta chain. This sample stems from a study of control samples from healthy donors and cancer patients. Generated by immunoSEQ multiplex PCR, the TCRdb table keeps only in-frame clones and is missing some. The profile shows approximately 90,000 clones, about 88% of them singletons. Germline V gene data show CDR1 as LGHDT and CDR2 as YNNKEL (reference sequence). The CDR3 runs 15 residues. The V end lost 7 bases, the J end lost 7 bases, and 19 bases lay between the germline ends. The sequenced material came from PBMCs. The source of this sequence is a man aged 70-80 years with lung cancer. The rearrangement joins TRBV3-1 (or the pseudogene TRBV3-2) to TRBJ1-4, with D possibly being TRBD1 (5 bases). The chain's CDR3 is CASKEYGGIGEKLFF. CDR3 bases: TGTGCCAGCAAAGAATACGGGGGAATAGGTGAAAAACTGTTTTTT.